Presented here are 2 T cell receptor beta chains from one specimen sequenced in a study of control samples from healthy donors and cancer patients. This table comes from immunoSEQ multiplex PCR, and its TCRdb copy is limited to in-frame clones, with some not included. There are about 55,000 clones in the sample; 85% to 95% occur only once, and roughly 2.3% lies in the top ten. The source material was blood. The receptor source for this set is a man aged 25 to 40 in good health.

J is TRBJ1-6 and V is TRBV9, with a tentative D call TRBD1 (5 bases). Trimming removed 4 bases at V and 5 bases at J, with 16 bases between. The CDR3 is made up of 16 amino acids. CDR1 and CDR2 from the germline V gene are SGDLS and YYNGEE. In DNA, the CDR3 is TGTGCCAGCAGCTCAACCGTGCAGGGTCATAATTCACCCCTCCACTTT. As protein: CASSSTVQGHNSPLHF.

The V gene is TRBV27, the J gene TRBJ1-2, with D possibly TRBD1 on 5 matching bases. V lost 6 bases, J lost 4 bases, and 12 bases lay in between. CDR1 and CDR2 (germline): MNHEY, SMNVEV (reference sequence). This CDR3 comprises 13 residues. CDR3 nucleotide sequence: TGTGCCAGCAGCCCTGTGGGGGGCTATGGCTACACCTTC. Protein sequence: CASSPVGGYGYTF.